This T cell receptor (beta chain) was captured in a study of CD8 T cells in Susac syndrome. Random hexamers primed reverse transcription of about 0.45 to 1 ug RNA. TCR beta CDR3 was amplified by immunoSEQ multiplex PCR. This amplification extended across 54 Vbeta and 13 Jbeta segments. From the immunoSEQ multiplex PCR reads, TCRdb called clonotypes with MiXCR, one entry per CDR3 protein. The sample yields about 130,000 distinct CDR3 sequences, approximately 94% seen once. Included as multiple sclerosis controls were treatment-naive patients who had stable or active relapsing-remitting disease. TEMRA cells were FACS-enriched, with CD8+ and CD4+ T cells isolated negatively. There are 14 residues in the CDR3. V gave up 2 bases and J gave up 7 bases; unmatched junction bases: 4.

The sequencing sample was made of CD4+ T cells from PBMCs. This TCR was sampled from a human donor with multiple sclerosis. The chain joins TRBV12-3 or TRBV12-4 to TRBJ1-1; 10 bases map to TRBD1. The CDR3 DNA sequence: TGTGCCAGCAGTTTAAGGGGGACAGGGGTTGAAGCTTTCTTT. Amino acid sequence: CASSLRGTGVEAFF.